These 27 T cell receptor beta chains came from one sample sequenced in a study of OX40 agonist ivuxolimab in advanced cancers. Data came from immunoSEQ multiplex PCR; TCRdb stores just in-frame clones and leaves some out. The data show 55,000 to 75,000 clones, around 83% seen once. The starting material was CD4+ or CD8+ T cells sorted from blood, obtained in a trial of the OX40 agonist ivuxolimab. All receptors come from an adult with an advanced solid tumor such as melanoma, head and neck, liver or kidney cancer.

CDR3 amino acids: CASSLGGGTSWDEQFF. In DNA, the CDR3 is TGTGCCAGCAGCTTAGGGGGAGGGACTAGCTGGGATGAGCAGTTCTTC. The chain has TRBV11-2 and TRBJ2-1; TRBD2 matches at 9 bases. V lost 1 base, J lost 8 bases, and 9 bases stayed unmatched. This CDR3 spans 16 amino acids. From germline, CDR1 is SGHAT and CDR2 FQNNGV.

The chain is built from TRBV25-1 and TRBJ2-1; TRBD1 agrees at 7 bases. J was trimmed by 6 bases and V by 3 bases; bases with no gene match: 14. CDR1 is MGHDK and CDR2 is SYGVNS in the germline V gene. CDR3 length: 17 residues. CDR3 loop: CASSDLGGARYPNEQFF. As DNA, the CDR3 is TGTGCCAGCAGTGACTTAGGGGGCGCACGATATCCCAATGAGCAGTTCTTC.

CDR3 protein: CASRSGAYSGNTIYF. CDR3 in DNA: TGTGCCAGTAGGTCAGGAGCCTACTCTGGAAACACCATATATTTT. The rearrangement joins TRBV19 to TRBJ1-3; D not certain. In germline, CDR1 is LNHDA, CDR2 SQIVND (reference sequence). This CDR3 has 15 residues. The germline V and J ends were trimmed by 6 bases and 0 bases, with 12 bases remaining between them.

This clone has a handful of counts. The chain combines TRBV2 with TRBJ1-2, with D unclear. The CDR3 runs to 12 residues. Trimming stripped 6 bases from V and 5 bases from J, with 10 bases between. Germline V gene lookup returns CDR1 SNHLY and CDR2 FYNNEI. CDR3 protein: CASRADLYGYTF. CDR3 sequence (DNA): TGTGCCAGCAGGGCCGATTTGTATGGCTACACCTTC.

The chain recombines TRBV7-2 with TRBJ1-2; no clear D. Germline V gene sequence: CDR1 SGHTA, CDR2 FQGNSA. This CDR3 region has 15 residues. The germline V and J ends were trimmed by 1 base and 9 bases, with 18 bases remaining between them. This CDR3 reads CASSLVSGSGDSYTF. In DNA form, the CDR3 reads TGTGCCAGCAGCTTAGTATCGGGGTCGGGCGATAGCTACACCTTC.

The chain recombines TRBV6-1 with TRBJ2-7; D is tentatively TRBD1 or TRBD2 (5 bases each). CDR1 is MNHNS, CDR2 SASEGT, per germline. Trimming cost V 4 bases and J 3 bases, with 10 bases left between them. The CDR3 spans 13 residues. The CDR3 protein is CASSAGRNYEQYF. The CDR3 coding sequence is TGTGCCAGCAGTGCGGGACGGAACTACGAGCAGTACTTC.

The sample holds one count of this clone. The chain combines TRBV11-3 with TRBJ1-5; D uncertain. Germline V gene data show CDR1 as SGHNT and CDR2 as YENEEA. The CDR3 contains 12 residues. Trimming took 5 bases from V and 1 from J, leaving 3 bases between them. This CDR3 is CASSTSNQPQHF. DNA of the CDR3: TGTGCCAGCAGCACAAGCAATCAGCCCCAGCATTTT.

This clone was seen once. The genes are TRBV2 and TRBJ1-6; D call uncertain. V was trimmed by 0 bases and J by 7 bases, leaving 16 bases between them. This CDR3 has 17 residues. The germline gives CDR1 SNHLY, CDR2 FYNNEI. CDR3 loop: CASSEALPLGSNSPLHF. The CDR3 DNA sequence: TGTGCCAGCAGTGAAGCGCTTCCGCTAGGGTCGAATTCACCCCTCCACTTT.

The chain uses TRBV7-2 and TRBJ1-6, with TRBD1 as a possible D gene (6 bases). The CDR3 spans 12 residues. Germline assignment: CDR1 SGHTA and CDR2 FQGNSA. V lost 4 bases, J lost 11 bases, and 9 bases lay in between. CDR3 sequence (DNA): TGTGCCAGCAGCTCAGGGGTCACACCCCTCCACTTT. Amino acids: CASSSGVTPLHF.

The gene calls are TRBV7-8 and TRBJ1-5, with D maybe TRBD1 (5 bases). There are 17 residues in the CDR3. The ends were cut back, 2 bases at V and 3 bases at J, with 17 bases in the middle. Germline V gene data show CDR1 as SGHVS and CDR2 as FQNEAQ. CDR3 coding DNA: TGTGCCAGCAGCTTAAACAGAGTAGGGACCCCCAATCAGCCCCAGCATTTT. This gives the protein CASSLNRVGTPNQPQHF.

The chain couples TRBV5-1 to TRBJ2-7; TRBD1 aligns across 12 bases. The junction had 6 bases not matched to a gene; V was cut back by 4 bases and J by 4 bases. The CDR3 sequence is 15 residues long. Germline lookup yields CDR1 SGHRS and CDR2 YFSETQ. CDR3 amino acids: CASSAPGQGAYEQYF. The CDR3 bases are TGCGCCAGCAGCGCGCCGGGACAGGGGGCTTACGAGCAGTACTTC.

The CDR3 region has the DNA TGTGCCAGCAGCGGTGGACGGGAAAGGCAGTACTTC. Protein product: CASSGGRERQYF. The chain is built from TRBV7-2 and TRBJ2-7, with D possibly TRBD2 on 5 matching bases. V gave up 5 bases and J gave up 9 bases, with 14 bases separating them. This CDR3 is 12 amino acids long. In germline, CDR1 is SGHTA, CDR2 FQGNSA. Looking up the rest from reference TRBV7-2 and TRBJ2-7 gives the full variable domain: GAGVSQSPSNKVTEKGKDVELRCDPISGHTALYWYRQSLGQGLEFLIYFQGNSAPDKSGLPSDRFSAERTGGSVSTLTIQRTQQEDSAVYLCASSGGRERQYFGPGTRLTVT.

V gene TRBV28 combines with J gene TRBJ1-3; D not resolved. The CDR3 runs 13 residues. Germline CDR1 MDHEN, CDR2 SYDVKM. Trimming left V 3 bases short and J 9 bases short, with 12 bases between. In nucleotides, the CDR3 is TGTGCCAGCAGTTTTATGGGGTTGGGCACCATATATTTT. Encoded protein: CASSFMGLGTIYF. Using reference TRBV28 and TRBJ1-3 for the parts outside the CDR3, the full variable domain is DVKVTQSSRYLVKRTGEKVFLECVQDMDHENMFWYRQDPGLGLRLIYFSYDVKMKEKGDIPEGYSVSREKKERFSLILESASTNQTSMYLCASSFMGLGTIYFGEGSWLTVV.

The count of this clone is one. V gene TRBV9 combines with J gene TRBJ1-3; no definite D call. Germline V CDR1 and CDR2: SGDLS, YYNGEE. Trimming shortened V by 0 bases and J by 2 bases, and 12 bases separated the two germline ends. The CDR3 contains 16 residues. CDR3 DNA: TGTGCCAGCAGCGTAGTTCCCAACACGGCTGGAAACACCATATATTTT. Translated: CASSVVPNTAGNTIYF.

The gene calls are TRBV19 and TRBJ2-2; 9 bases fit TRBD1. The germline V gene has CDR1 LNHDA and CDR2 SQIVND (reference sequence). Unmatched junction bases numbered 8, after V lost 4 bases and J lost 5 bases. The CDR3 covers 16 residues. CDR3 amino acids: CASSTGTGLGTGELFF. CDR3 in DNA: TGTGCCAGTAGTACCGGGACAGGGCTCGGGACCGGGGAGCTGTTTTTT.

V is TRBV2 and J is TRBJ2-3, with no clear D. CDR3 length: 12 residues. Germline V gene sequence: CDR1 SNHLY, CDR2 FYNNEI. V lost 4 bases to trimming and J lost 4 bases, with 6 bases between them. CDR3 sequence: CASSGRADTQYF. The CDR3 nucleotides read TGTGCCAGCAGTGGACGGGCAGATACGCAGTATTTT.

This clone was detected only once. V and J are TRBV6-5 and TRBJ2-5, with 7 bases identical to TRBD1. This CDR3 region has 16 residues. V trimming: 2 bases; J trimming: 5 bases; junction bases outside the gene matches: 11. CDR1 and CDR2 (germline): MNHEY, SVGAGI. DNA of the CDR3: TGTGCCAGCAGTTACGCCGGACAGGCTAGGGAGGAGACCCAGTACTTC. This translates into CASSYAGQAREETQYF.

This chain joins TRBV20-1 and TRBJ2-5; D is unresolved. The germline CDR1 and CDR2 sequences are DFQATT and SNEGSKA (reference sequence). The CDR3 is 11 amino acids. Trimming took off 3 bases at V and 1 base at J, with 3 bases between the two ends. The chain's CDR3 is CSASRQETQYF. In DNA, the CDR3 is TGCAGTGCTAGCCGCCAAGAGACCCAGTACTTC.

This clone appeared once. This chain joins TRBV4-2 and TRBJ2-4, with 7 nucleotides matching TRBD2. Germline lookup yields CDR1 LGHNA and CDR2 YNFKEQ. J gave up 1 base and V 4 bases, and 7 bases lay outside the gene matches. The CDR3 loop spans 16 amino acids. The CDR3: CASSRLADLAKNIQYF. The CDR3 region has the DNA TGTGCCAGCAGCCGACTAGCCGATCTTGCCAAAAACATTCAGTACTTC.

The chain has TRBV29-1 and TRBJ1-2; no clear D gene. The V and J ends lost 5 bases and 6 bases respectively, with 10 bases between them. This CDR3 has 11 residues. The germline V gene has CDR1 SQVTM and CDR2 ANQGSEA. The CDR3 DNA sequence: TGCAGCGTTAGGGCAGTTAATGGCTACACCTTC. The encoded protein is CSVRAVNGYTF.

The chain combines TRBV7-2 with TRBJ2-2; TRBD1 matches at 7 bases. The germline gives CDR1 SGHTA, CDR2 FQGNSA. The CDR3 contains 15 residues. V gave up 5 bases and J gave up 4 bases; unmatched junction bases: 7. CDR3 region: CASSLVGGFTGELFF. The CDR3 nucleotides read TGTGCCAGCAGCCTTGTAGGGGGCTTCACCGGGGAGCTGTTTTTT.

CDR3 sequence (DNA): TGTGCCAGCAGTTACCAGCAAGAGACCCAGTACTTC. Translating it yields CASSYQQETQYF. The chain recombines TRBV6-5 with TRBJ2-5; D is unclear. V shed 2 bases and J shed 2 bases, with 3 bases lying between them. Germline V gene data show CDR1 as MNHEY and CDR2 as SVGAGI. The CDR3 is made up of 12 amino acids.

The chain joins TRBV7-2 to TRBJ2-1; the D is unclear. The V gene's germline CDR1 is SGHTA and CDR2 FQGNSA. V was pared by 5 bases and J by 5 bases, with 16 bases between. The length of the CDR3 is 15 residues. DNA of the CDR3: TGTGCCAGCAGCGCTCGCTGGCAGGAGAACAATGAGCAGTTCTTC. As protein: CASSARWQENNEQFF.

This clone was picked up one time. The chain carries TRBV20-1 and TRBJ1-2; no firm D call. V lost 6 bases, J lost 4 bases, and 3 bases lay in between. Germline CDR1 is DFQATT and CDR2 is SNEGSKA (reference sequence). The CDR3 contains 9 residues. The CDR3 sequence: CSASYGYTF. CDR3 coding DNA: TGCAGTGCCAGCTATGGCTACACCTTC.

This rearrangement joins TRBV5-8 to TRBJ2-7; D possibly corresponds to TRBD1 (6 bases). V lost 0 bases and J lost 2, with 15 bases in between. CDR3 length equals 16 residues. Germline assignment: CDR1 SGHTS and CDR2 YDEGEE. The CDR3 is CASSLARTARPYEQYF. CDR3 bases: TGTGCCAGCAGCTTGGCCCGGACAGCTCGCCCCTACGAGCAGTACTTC.

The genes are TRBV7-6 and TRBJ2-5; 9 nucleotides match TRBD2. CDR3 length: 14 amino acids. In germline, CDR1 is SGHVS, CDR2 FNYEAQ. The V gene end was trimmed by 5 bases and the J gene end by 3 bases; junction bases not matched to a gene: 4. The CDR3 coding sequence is TGTGCCAGCAGCCCGCTAGCGGGGAAAGAGACCCAGTACTTC. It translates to CASSPLAGKETQYF. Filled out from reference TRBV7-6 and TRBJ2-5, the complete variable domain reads GAGVSQSPRYKVTKRGQDVALRCDPISGHVSLYWYRQALGQGPEFLTYFNYEAQQDKSGLPNDRFSAERPEGSISTLTIQRTEQRDSAMYRCASSPLAGKETQYFGPGTRLLVL.

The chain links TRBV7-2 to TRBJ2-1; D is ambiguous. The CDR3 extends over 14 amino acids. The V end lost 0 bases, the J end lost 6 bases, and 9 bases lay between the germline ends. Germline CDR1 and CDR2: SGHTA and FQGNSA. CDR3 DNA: TGTGCCAGCAGCTTAGCACAAGGGTTCAATGAGCAGTTCTTC. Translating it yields CASSLAQGFNEQFF.